This T cell receptor (beta chain) was identified during a study of identical twins. On this clonotype: Antigen: not known.

TCRdb used MiXCR to reprocess the 5' RACE reads, holding one entry per CDR3 protein. This table has 640,000 or so distinct CDR3 sequences, roughly 6% appearing once. Germline CDR1 and CDR2: MNHEY and SMNVEV (reference sequence). Trimming took off 2 bases at V and 7 bases at J, with 9 bases between the two ends. The CDR3 is 13 amino acids. Study outcomes and limitations: There is a chance that invariant MAIT and iNKT cells partially muddied zero-insertion analyses.

The specimen sequenced was naive T cells sorted from blood. The rearrangement links TRBV27 to TRBJ1-5; D gene unclear. The receptor's source is a man younger than 35 in good health. The CDR3 sequence is CASSLGEKQPQHF. CDR3 DNA: TGTGCCAGCAGTTTAGGGGAAAAGCAGCCCCAGCATTTT.